The 7 T cell receptor beta chains reported below all come from one sample, sequenced in a study of cytomegalovirus exposure and HLA in healthy donors. Both 60 Vbeta primers and 13 Jbeta primers went into the PCR. Produced via immunoSEQ multiplex PCR; TCRdb's table is partial and in-frame only. This sample has roughly 110,000 clones; roughly 80% occur once, and the top ten carry approximately 5%. Sequencing was carried out using PBMCs. Receptor source: a woman aged 30 to 39 in good health and CMV-seropositive.

This clone was counted once. The gene calls are TRBV30 and TRBJ2-1; D uncertain. The length of the CDR3 is 12 residues. Germline V gives CDR1 GTSNPN, CDR2 SVGIG (reference sequence). Between the trimmed V and J ends, which lost 0 bases and 5 bases, there was a span of 5 bases. The CDR3 protein is CAWSVQNNEQFF. The CDR3 coding sequence is TGTGCCTGGAGTGTACAGAACAATGAGCAGTTCTTC.

In DNA form, the CDR3 reads TGTGCCAGCAGTGAGGGGGCATGGATTGAAAAACTGTTTTTT. This codes for CASSEGAWIEKLFF. This sequence joins TRBV6-1 and TRBJ1-4; D might be TRBD1 (6 bases). This CDR3 spans 14 amino acids. V lost 3 bases to trimming and J lost 7 bases, with 12 bases between them. CDR1 is MNHNS, CDR2 SASEGT, per germline.

This clone was counted a few times. V is TRBV30 and J is TRBJ1-5, with D possibly matching TRBD1 (5 bases). The germline V gene encodes CDR1 GTSNPN and CDR2 SVGIG (reference sequence). The V and J ends lost 7 bases and 10 bases respectively, with 17 bases between them. CDR3 size: 12 residues. CDR3 amino acids: CASYSAGGPQHF. The CDR3 DNA is TGTGCCTCGTACAGCGCCGGGGGACCCCAGCATTTT.

The V call is TRBV13, the J call TRBJ1-1; 8 bases map to TRBD1. This CDR3 spans 16 amino acids. Germline V gene lookup returns CDR1 PRHDT and CDR2 FYEKMQ (reference sequence). V was pared by 5 bases and J by 1 base, with 9 bases of the junction left unmatched. CDR3 DNA: TGTGCCAGCAGCCCCCGACAGGGGTGGGGGAACACTGAAGCTTTCTTT. This translates into CASSPRQGWGNTEAFF.

The gene calls are TRBV5-1 and TRBJ2-1, with 12 bases fitting TRBD2. Looked up from germline, CDR1 is SGHRS and CDR2 is YFSETQ. V dropped 4 bases and J dropped 7; count of bases not matched to a gene: 6. This CDR3 has 15 residues. The CDR3, as DNA: TGCGCCAGCAGCCAGACTAGCGGGAGCAGGAATGAGCAGTTCTTC. Translating gives CASSQTSGSRNEQFF.

The chain recombines TRBV11-1 with TRBJ2-1; D is possibly TRBD2 (6 bases). Germline loops: CDR1 SGHAT, CDR2 FQDESV (reference sequence). The CDR3 runs 14 residues. The V end was cut by 5 bases, the J end by 8 bases, with 16 bases between. CDR3 loop: CASSTWDWTDEQFF. In nucleotides, the CDR3 is TGTGCCAGCAGCACCTGGGACTGGACGGATGAGCAGTTCTTC. The full variable domain, in which reference TRBV11-1 and TRBJ2-1 provide the parts outside the CDR3, is EAEVAQSPRYKITEKSQAVAFWCDPISGHATLYWYRQILGQGPELLVQFQDESVVDDSQLPKDRFSAERLKGVDSTLKIQPAELGDSAMYLCASSTWDWTDEQFFGPGTRLTVL.

V and J are TRBV27 and TRBJ2-1, with D maybe TRBD2 (5 bases). Germline assignment: CDR1 MNHEY and CDR2 SMNVEV (reference sequence). This CDR3 region has 15 residues. Trimming pared 8 bases from V and 1 base from J, leaving 15 bases between. CDR3 in amino acids: CASGQSGRSYNEQFF. DNA for the CDR3: TGTGCCAGCGGGCAAAGCGGACGGTCCTACAATGAGCAGTTCTTC.